This TCR beta chain was identified during a study of radiation and T cells in renal cell carcinoma. Time point given: baseline pretreatment blood. Treatment described: 15 Gy SBRT to primary tumor, nephrectomy 4 weeks later. After SBRT, blood was collected at 2 and 4 weeks, plus baseline. This renal cell carcinoma was of the clear cell type. For this clone: What it binds is not known.

Here immunoSEQ multiplex PCR was the method, and the copy in TCRdb shows in-frame clones only, minus some. The sample has about 95,000 clones; roughly 90% are singletons. Study conclusions and caveats: In blood, top tumor clones expanded by 2 weeks, shrinking by 4.

This CDR3 comprises 15 residues. Germline trimming cut 6 bases from V and 4 bases from J; bases unmatched to any gene: 11. The germline gives CDR1 MDHEN, CDR2 SYDVKM. Sequenced here: blood, sampled from a patient whose treatment included radiotherapy and nephrectomy. The receptor was derived from a man aged 45-60 years with renal cell carcinoma. This sequence joins TRBV28 and TRBJ2-7; 8 bases agree with TRBD1. The CDR3 DNA is TGTGCCAGCAGGACTGGACAGGGTTACCCGTACGAGCAGTACTTC. The encoded protein is CASRTGQGYPYEQYF.